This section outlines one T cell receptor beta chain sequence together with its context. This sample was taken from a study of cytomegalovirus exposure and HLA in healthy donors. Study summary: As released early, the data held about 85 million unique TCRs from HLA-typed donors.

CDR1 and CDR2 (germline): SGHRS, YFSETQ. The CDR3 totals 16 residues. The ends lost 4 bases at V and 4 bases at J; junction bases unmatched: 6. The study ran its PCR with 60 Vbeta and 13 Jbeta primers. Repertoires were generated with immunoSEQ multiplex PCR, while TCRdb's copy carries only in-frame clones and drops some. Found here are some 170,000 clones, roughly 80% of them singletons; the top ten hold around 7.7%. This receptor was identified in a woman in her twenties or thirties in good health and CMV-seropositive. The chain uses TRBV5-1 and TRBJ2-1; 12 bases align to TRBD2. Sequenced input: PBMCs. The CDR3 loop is CASSNLGLAGYNEQFF. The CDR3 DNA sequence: TGCGCCAGCAGCAACCTAGGACTAGCGGGGTACAATGAGCAGTTCTTC.